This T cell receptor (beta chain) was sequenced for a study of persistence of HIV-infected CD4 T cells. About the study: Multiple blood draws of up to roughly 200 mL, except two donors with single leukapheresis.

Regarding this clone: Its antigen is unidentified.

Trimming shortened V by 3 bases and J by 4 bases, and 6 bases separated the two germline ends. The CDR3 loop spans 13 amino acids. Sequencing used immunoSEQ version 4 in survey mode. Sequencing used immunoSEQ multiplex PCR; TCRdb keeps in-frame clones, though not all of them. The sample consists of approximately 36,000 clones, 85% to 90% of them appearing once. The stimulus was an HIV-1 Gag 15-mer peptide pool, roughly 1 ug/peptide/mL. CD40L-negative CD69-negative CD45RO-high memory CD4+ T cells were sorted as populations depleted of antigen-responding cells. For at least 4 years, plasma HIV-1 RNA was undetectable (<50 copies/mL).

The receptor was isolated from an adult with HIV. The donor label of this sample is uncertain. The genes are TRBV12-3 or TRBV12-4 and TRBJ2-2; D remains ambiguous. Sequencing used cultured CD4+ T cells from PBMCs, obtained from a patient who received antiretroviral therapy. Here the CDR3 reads CASSFWVTGELFF. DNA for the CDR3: TGTGCCAGCAGTTTTTGGGTCACCGGGGAGCTGTTTTTT.